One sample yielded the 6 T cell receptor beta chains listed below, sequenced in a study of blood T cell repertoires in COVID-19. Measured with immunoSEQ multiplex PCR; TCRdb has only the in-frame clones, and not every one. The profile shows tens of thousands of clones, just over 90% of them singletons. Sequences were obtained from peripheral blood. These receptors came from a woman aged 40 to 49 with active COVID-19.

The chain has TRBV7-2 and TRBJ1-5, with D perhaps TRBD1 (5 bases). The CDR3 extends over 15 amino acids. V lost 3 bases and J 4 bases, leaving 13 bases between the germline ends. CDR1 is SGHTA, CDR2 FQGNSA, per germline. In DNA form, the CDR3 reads TGTGCCAGCAGCTTGGATGGGGCCTGGAATCAGCCCCAGCATTTT. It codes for CASSLDGAWNQPQHF. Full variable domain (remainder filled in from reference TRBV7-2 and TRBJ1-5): GAGVSQSPSNKVTEKGKDVELRCDPISGHTALYWYRQSLGQGLEFLIYFQGNSAPDKSGLPSDRFSAERTGGSVSTLTIQRTQQEDSAVYLCASSLDGAWNQPQHFGDGTRLSIL.

CDR3 bases: TGTGCCAGTAGTATAGGAGCGACCCCGTCCTACAATGAGCAGTTCTTC. It is translated as CASSIGATPSYNEQFF. This chain connects TRBV19 to TRBJ2-1; D is ambiguous. CDR1 and CDR2 from the germline V gene are LNHDA and SQIVND (reference sequence). V lost 1 base, J lost 1 base, and 11 bases lay in between. This CDR3 is 16 amino acids long.

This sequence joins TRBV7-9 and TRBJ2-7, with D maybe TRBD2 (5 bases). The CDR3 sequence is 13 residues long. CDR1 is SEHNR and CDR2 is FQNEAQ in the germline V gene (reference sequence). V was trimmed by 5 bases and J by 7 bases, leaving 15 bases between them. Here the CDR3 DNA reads TGTGCCAGCAGCAATTATGGAACGGGAGAGCAGTACTTC. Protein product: CASSNYGTGEQYF.

The CDR3 DNA sequence: TGTGCTAGTGGGCCGTCAGGGGGCGGCTATGGCTACACCTTC. Protein product: CASGPSGGGYGYTF. V usage is TRBV12-5 and J usage is TRBJ1-2; 8 bases map to TRBD1. V lost 6 bases to trimming and J lost 4 bases; unmatched junction nucleotides: 7. CDR3 size: 14 residues. The germline CDR1 and CDR2 sequences are LGHNT and FRNRAP.

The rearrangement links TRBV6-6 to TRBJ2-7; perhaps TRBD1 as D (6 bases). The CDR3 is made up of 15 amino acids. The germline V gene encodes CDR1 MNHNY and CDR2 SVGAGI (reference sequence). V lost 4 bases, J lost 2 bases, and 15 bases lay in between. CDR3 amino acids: CASSSGAVETYEQYF. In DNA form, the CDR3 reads TGTGCCAGCAGTTCAGGGGCCGTAGAAACCTACGAGCAGTACTTC.

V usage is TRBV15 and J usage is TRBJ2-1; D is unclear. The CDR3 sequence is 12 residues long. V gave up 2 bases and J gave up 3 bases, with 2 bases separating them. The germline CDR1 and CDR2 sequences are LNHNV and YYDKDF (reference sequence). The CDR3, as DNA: TGTGCCACCAGCAGACACTACAATGAGCAGTTCTTC. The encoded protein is CATSRHYNEQFF.